These 14 T cell receptor beta chains were sequenced from one sample in a study of spatial heterogeneity in lung cancer. One entry per CDR3 protein results from TCRdb running MiXCR on the 5' RACE reads. This table holds approximately 40,000 distinct CDR3 sequences, less than 9.5% found once. Described time point: sample taken at primary tumor resection. The source was PBMCs, collected at surgery. The source of these receptors is a female donor with early-stage non-small cell lung cancer.

This clonotype was counted many times. The chain couples TRBV11-2 to TRBJ2-7, with 11 nucleotides matching TRBD2. J was trimmed by 0 bases and V by 0 bases; bases with no gene match: 10. The CDR3 runs to 19 residues. The germline V gene has CDR1 SGHAT and CDR2 FQNNGV. In nucleotides, the CDR3 is TGTGCCAGCAGCTTAGATATGGGTCTAGCGGGGGGTCGCTCCTACGAGCAGTACTTC. Translated: CASSLDMGLAGGRSYEQYF.

The gene calls are TRBV28 and TRBJ2-7; the D gene could be TRBD1 or TRBD2 (7 bases each). This CDR3 has 14 amino acids. CDR1 is MDHEN, CDR2 SYDVKM, per germline. The V gene lost 3 bases and the J gene lost 7 bases, with 16 bases spanning the gap. The CDR3 DNA is TGTGCCAGCAGTTTCATGGCAGGGGGGGGAGAGCAGTACTTC. Translating gives CASSFMAGGGEQYF.

This clonotype was observed many times. The chain is built from TRBV7-2 and TRBJ2-1, with D unclear. Germline CDR1 is SGHTA and CDR2 is FQGNSA. The V end was cut by 5 bases, the J end by 10 bases, with 12 bases between. The CDR3 runs 12 residues. The CDR3 spells CASSIQSREQFF. The CDR3 DNA is TGTGCCAGCAGCATTCAGAGTCGCGAGCAGTTCTTC. Filled out from reference TRBV7-2 and TRBJ2-1, the complete variable domain reads GAGVSQSPSNKVTEKGKDVELRCDPISGHTALYWYRQSLGQGLEFLIYFQGNSAPDKSGLPSDRFSAERTGGSVSTLTIQRTQQEDSAVYLCASSIQSREQFFGPGTRLTVL.

The chain joins TRBV20-1 to TRBJ1-5; D possibly corresponds to TRBD1 (5 bases). The V and J ends lost 2 bases and 6 bases respectively, with 8 bases between them. The germline V gene has CDR1 DFQATT and CDR2 SNEGSKA (reference sequence). The CDR3 covers 12 residues. The CDR3 bases are TGCAGTGCTAGATCAGGGAGTCAGCCCCAGCATTTT. The encoded protein is CSARSGSQPQHF.

This clonotype has ten or more counts. The V and J genes are TRBV5-1 and TRBJ1-2; TRBD1 matches at 7 bases. CDR3 size: 14 residues. Losses at the gene ends were 0 bases for V and 4 bases for J; bases not matched to a gene: 3. Germline CDR1 SGHRS, CDR2 YFSETQ. The CDR3 DNA follows: TGCGCCAGCAGCTTGGACAGGGGAGGCTATGGCTACACCTTC. This sequence encodes CASSLDRGGYGYTF.

This clonotype has ten or more counts. The J gene is TRBJ1-1, the V gene TRBV18; 7 bases align to TRBD1. Germline V gene sequence: CDR1 KGHSH, CDR2 LQKENI. Trimming took 3 bases from V and 7 from J; bases not matched to a gene: 2. The CDR3 consists of 12 residues. For the CDR3, the DNA is TGTGCCAGCTCACCGGGACAGATTGAAGCTTTCTTT. Its translation: CASSPGQIEAFF. The variable domain in full, with the rest retrieved from reference TRBV18 and TRBJ1-1, is NAGVMQNPRHLVRRRGQEARLRCSPMKGHSHVYWYRQLPEEGLKFMVYLQKENIIDESGMPKERFSAEFPKEGPSILRIQQVVRGDSAAYFCASSPGQIEAFFGQGTRLTVV.

The gene calls are TRBV6-2 or TRBV6-3 and TRBJ2-1; D gene ambiguous. V was shortened by 8 bases and J by 0 bases, with 14 bases between the two germline ends. The germline gives CDR1 MNHEY, CDR2 SVGEGT. This CDR3 is 15 amino acids long. This CDR3 reads CASFPRSSSYNEQFF. CDR3 bases: TGTGCCAGCTTCCCCCGGTCCAGCTCCTACAATGAGCAGTTCTTC.

The chain has TRBV23-1 and TRBJ2-1; tentative D call: TRBD2 (6 bases). TRBV23-1 is recorded as an ORF, its role being uncertain. The germline V and J ends were trimmed by 4 bases and 9 bases, with 22 bases remaining between them. The CDR3 totals 16 residues. This chain's CDR3 is CASSLGSLDRRSEQFF. The CDR3 DNA reads as TGCGCCAGCAGTCTCGGGAGTTTGGATAGGCGCAGTGAGCAGTTCTTC.

This clonotype was seen a handful of times. The chain couples TRBV20-1 to TRBJ2-7; possibly TRBD1 or TRBD2 for D (7 bases each). From germline, CDR1 is DFQATT and CDR2 SNEGSKA (reference sequence). This CDR3 comprises 14 residues. V lost 6 bases and J lost 0, with 15 bases in between. CDR3 DNA sequence: TGCAGTGCCTCCGGGGGGACAGACTCCTACGAGCAGTACTTC. Amino acids: CSASGGTDSYEQYF.

The chain couples TRBV6-2 or TRBV6-3 to TRBJ1-5; D not certain. Deletions cut 6 bases from V and 0 bases from J, with 18 bases between. CDR1 and CDR2 from the germline V gene are MNHEY and SVGEGT. The CDR3 consists of 17 residues. The CDR3 nucleotides read TGTGCCAGCAGCCCTCTGGTGATCACGCCTAGCAATCAGCCCCAGCATTTT. Translation: CASSPLVITPSNQPQHF.

Relative to its sample, this clonotype is large (0.1 to 1%). This rearrangement joins TRBV13 to TRBJ1-4; D is possibly TRBD1 (6 bases). The CDR3 is 14 amino acids. The V gene lost 4 bases and the J gene lost 9 bases, with 15 bases spanning the gap. Germline V gene lookup returns CDR1 PRHDT and CDR2 FYEKMQ (reference sequence). The CDR3 loop reads CASSSHGGEKKLFF. As DNA, the CDR3 is TGTGCCAGCAGCTCCCACGGGGGCGAGAAAAAACTGTTTTTT.

This clonotype was observed a few times. The chain recombines TRBV5-1 with TRBJ2-3, with 9 bases that match TRBD2. The J segment lost 3 bases and the V segment lost 0 bases, leaving 5 bases of the junction unmatched. The CDR3 loop spans 16 amino acids. Germline CDR1 reads SGHRS; CDR2 reads YFSETQ. The CDR3 nucleotides are TGCGCCAGCAGCTTGGTTCCCAGCGGGAGGACAGATACGCAGTATTTT. Amino acid sequence: CASSLVPSGRTDTQYF. Full variable domain (outside the CDR3, taken from reference TRBV5-1 and TRBJ2-3): KAGVTQTPRYLIKTRGQQVTLSCSPISGHRSVSWYQQTPGQGLQFLFEYFSETQRNKGNFPGRFSGRQFSNSRSEMNVSTLELGDSALYLCASSLVPSGRTDTQYFGPGTRLTVL.

At least ten counts were recorded for this clonotype. The J gene is TRBJ2-3, the V gene TRBV9; D is unresolved. Germline V lookup: CDR1 SGDLS, CDR2 YYNGEE. The CDR3 contains 13 residues. V lost 0 bases to trimming and J lost 2 bases, with 4 bases between them. The CDR3 spells CASSVGFTDTQYF. The CDR3 DNA reads TGTGCCAGCAGCGTAGGCTTCACAGATACGCAGTATTTT.

The rearrangement links TRBV2 to TRBJ1-1; 7 bases fit TRBD1. The CDR3 is 15 residues long. CDR1 and CDR2 from the germline V gene are SNHLY and FYNNEI. V trimming: 10 bases; J trimming: 11 bases; junction bases outside the gene matches: 22. The CDR3 DNA follows: TGTGCCACCTCCCCGGATTCCAGGGGGGGAAGAGACGCTTTCTTT. Its translation is CATSPDSRGGRDAFF.